This T cell receptor (beta chain) was documented in a study of OX40 agonist ivuxolimab in advanced cancers. Study summary: Mean age 60 years, range about 20 to 90; approximately 80% male.

About this clone itself: Its antigen is not identified. Additional DNA sequences in this sample encode the identical CDR3.

Notes on the study in general: A proportion of nonresponders additionally exhibited low normalized T-cell clonal expansion. Dosing at 0.1 to 3.0 mg/kg was accompanied by clonal expansion of CD4+ and CD8+ blood T cells by week 6.

This CDR3 spans 13 amino acids. V was cut by 3 bases and J by 7 bases, with 10 bases left in between. The germline V gene has CDR1 MNHEY and CDR2 SVGAGI. Only in-frame clones appear in the TCRdb table, and some are missing; sequencing was by immunoSEQ multiplex PCR. The sample has about 55,000 clones; 88% are singletons. The V call is TRBV6-5, the J call TRBJ2-1; D is unresolved. The clonotype originates from an adult with an advanced solid tumor such as melanoma, head and neck, liver or kidney cancer. The sample in question was CD4+ or CD8+ T cells sorted from blood, obtained in a trial of the OX40 agonist ivuxolimab. The CDR3 DNA reads TGTGCCAGCAGTTATCTGGGAAGGAATGAGCAGTTCTTC. Translation gives CASSYLGRNEQFF.